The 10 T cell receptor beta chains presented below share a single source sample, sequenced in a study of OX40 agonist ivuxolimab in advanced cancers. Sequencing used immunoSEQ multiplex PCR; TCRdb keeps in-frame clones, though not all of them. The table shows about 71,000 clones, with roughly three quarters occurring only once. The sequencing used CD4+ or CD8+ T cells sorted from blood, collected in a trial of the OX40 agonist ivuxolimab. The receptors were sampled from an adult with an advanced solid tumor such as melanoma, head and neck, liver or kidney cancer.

Here the CDR3 reads CASSPGRTTYNEQFF. In DNA form, the CDR3 reads TGTGCCAGCAGCCCCGGACGGACTACCTACAATGAGCAGTTCTTC. V usage is TRBV11-3 and J usage is TRBJ2-1; weak D call: TRBD2 (6 bases). V gave up 5 bases and J gave up 2 bases, with 13 bases separating them. Germline V lookup: CDR1 SGHNT, CDR2 YENEEA. The CDR3 sequence is 15 residues long.

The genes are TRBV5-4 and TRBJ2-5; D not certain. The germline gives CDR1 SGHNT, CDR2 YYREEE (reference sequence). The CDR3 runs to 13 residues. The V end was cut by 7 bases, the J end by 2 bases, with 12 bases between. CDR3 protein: CASQLSSQETQYF. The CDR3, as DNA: TGTGCCAGCCAGCTCTCCTCACAAGAGACCCAGTACTTC. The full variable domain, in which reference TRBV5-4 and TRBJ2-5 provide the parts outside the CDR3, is ETGVTQSPTHLIKTRGQQVTLRCSSQSGHNTVSWYQQALGQGPQFIFQYYREEENGRGNFPPRFSGLQFPNYSSELNVNALELDDSALYLCASQLSSQETQYFGPGTRLLVL.

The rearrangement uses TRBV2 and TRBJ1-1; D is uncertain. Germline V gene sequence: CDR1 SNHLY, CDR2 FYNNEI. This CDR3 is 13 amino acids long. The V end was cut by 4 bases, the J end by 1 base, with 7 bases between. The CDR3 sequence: CASSGRWNTEAFF. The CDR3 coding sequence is TGTGCCAGCAGTGGTCGGTGGAACACTGAAGCTTTCTTT.

The CDR3 coding sequence is TGTGCCTGGACTAGGGACAGGGTGAGCTCTGGGGCCAACGTCCTGACTTTC. Residues: CAWTRDRVSSGANVLTF. The V call is TRBV30, the J call TRBJ2-6; 9 bases fit TRBD1. Germline CDR1 reads GTSNPN; CDR2 reads SVGIG (reference sequence). The CDR3 sequence is 17 residues long. V lost 4 bases to trimming and J lost 0 bases; unmatched junction nucleotides: 7.

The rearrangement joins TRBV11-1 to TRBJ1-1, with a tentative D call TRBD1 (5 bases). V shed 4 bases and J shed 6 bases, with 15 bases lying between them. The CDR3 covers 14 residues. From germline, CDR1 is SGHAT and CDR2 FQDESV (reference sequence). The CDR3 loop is CASSSQTERSEAFF. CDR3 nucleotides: TGTGCCAGCAGCTCTCAGACAGAACGCTCTGAAGCTTTCTTT.

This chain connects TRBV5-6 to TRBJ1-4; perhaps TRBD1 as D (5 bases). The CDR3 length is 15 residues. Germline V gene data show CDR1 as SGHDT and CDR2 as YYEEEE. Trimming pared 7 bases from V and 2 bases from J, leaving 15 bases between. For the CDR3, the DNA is TGTGCCAGCGGTCGAACAGGTTTTACTAATGAAAAACTGTTTTTT. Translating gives CASGRTGFTNEKLFF. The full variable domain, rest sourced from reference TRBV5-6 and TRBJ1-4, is DAGVTQSPTHLIKTRGQQVTLRCSPKSGHDTVSWYQQALGQGPQFIFQYYEEEERQRGNFPDRFSGHQFPNYSSELNVNALLLGDSALYLCASGRTGFTNEKLFFGSGTQLSVL.

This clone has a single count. In DNA form, the CDR3 reads TGTGCCAGCAGCTACTCCGGGACAGGGAACCCCAACGTCCTGACTTTC. The encoded protein is CASSYSGTGNPNVLTF. The V gene is TRBV5-4, the J gene TRBJ2-6, with 9 bases fitting TRBD1. The germline V gene encodes CDR1 SGHNT and CDR2 YYREEE (reference sequence). The CDR3 totals 16 residues. J was trimmed by 8 bases and V by 3 bases; bases with no gene match: 9.

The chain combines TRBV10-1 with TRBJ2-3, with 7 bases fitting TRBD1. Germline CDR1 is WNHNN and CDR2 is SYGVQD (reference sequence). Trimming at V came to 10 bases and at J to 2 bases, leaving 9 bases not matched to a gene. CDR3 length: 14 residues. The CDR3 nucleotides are TGCGCCACCTCTCCGGGACAGATCACAGATACGCAGTATTTT. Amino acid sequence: CATSPGQITDTQYF.

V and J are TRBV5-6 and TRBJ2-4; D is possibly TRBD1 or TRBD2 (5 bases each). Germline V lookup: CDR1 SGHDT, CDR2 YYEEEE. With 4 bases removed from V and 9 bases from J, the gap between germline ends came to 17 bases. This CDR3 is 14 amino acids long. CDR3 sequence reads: CASSPGIPGTIQYF. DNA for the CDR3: TGTGCCAGCAGCCCCGGGATCCCCGGGACCATTCAGTACTTC.

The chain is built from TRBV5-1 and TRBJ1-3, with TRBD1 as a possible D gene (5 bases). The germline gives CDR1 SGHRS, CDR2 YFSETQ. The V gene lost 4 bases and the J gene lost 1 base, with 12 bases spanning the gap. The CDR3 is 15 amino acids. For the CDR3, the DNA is TGCGCCAGCAGCCTCGTCGCAGGGTCTGGAAACACCATATATTTT. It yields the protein CASSLVAGSGNTIYF.